The 16 T cell receptor beta chains in this list originate from one sample, sequenced in a study of shared clonotypes between healthy human individuals. Repertoires were generated with immunoSEQ multiplex PCR, while TCRdb's copy carries only in-frame clones and drops some. The sample includes around 750,000 clones, approximately 79% of them seen just once. Sequenced material: memory CD4+ T cells sorted from blood. Subset noted: CD45RA-negative fraction. The receptors shown here come from a woman in her 30s in good health.

The rearrangement links TRBV2 to TRBJ2-4; D possibly matches TRBD1 or TRBD2 (5 bases each). V lost 7 bases to trimming and J lost 1 base, with 8 bases between them. Germline values: CDR1 SNHLY, CDR2 FYNNEI. The CDR3 length is 13 residues. The CDR3 DNA is TGTGCCAGCACCAGGGAGGCCAAAAACATTCAGTACTTC. This sequence encodes CASTREAKNIQYF.

The chain uses TRBV5-1 and TRBJ2-1; tentatively, D is TRBD2 (5 bases). V was pared by 2 bases and J by 12 bases, with 12 bases between. The CDR3 is made up of 12 amino acids. Germline CDR1 and CDR2: SGHRS and YFSETQ. The DNA for the CDR3 is TGCGCCAGCAGCTTACCGGGGAAACCGCAGTTCTTC. Amino acids: CASSLPGKPQFF.

This chain joins TRBV4-2 and TRBJ2-5; 12 positions match TRBD1. This CDR3 is 15 amino acids long. Germline V gene data show CDR1 as LGHNA and CDR2 as YNFKEQ. The V and J ends lost 4 bases and 5 bases, in that order; junction bases with no gene match: 5. CDR3 sequence reads: CASSPRDRGPETQYF. The CDR3 bases are TGTGCCAGCAGCCCCCGGGACAGGGGGCCGGAGACCCAGTACTTC.

As regards this clone: With a much larger clone just one base away, this may be a read error. The chain has TRBV2 and TRBJ1-5; D gene ambiguous. The V gene lost 4 bases and the J gene lost 5 bases, with 6 bases spanning the gap. The germline V gene has CDR1 SNHLY and CDR2 FYNNEI. This CDR3 has 12 amino acids. The CDR3 spells CASSGRDQPQHF. CDR3 sequence (DNA): TGTGCCAGCAGTGGCCGGGATCAGCCCCAGCATTTT.

The chain employs TRBV7-6 and TRBJ1-5, with D maybe TRBD1 (5 bases). Between the trimmed V and J ends, which lost 4 bases and 3 bases, there was a span of 10 bases. This CDR3 has 14 amino acids. The germline V gene encodes CDR1 SGHVS and CDR2 FNYEAQ. The CDR3 DNA sequence: TGTGCCAGCAGCTCTCGGGGGTTCAATCAGCCCCAGCATTTT. Translating gives CASSSRGFNQPQHF.

This clone was counted once. V gene TRBV5-1 combines with J gene TRBJ1-1; a weak D match, TRBD1 (5 bases). The germline V and J ends were trimmed by 2 bases and 3 bases, with 8 bases remaining between them. The CDR3 runs to 13 residues. Germline V gene data show CDR1 as SGHRS and CDR2 as YFSETQ. CDR3 amino acids: CASSFGGDTEAFF. DNA for the CDR3: TGCGCCAGCAGCTTCGGGGGAGACACTGAAGCTTTCTTT.

V gene TRBV7-7 combines with J gene TRBJ2-1, with a weak D call TRBD2 (6 bases). V was clipped by 5 bases and J by 4 bases, with 9 bases between them. The CDR3 is 13 residues long. Germline values: CDR1 SSHAT, CDR2 FNYEAQ (reference sequence). The DNA of the CDR3 is TGTGCCAGCAGCCTACGGGGGTACAATGAGCAGTTCTTC. Translation gives CASSLRGYNEQFF.

Worth noting for this clone: The same CDR3 can be traced to other DNA sequences in this sample. This chain links TRBV19 with TRBJ2-7; no clear D. Looked up from germline, CDR1 is LNHDA and CDR2 is SQIVND (reference sequence). V was pared by 5 bases and J by 4 bases, with 15 bases between. The CDR3 contains 14 residues. The CDR3 DNA reads as TGTGCCAGTAGTCCAGGCGGAAGTCGGTACGAGCAGTACTTC. Its translation is CASSPGGSRYEQYF.

With regard to this clone: Other DNA sequences in the same sample also yield this CDR3. J is TRBJ1-2 and V is TRBV4-1; 7 bases agree with TRBD1. This CDR3 has 13 amino acids. Trimming at V came to 3 bases and at J to 6 bases, leaving 4 bases not matched to a gene. Per the germline V gene, CDR1 is MGHRA and CDR2 is YSYEKL. CDR3 DNA: TGCGCCAGCAGCCACACTGACAGGGATGGCTACACCTTC. This encodes CASSHTDRDGYTF.

This clone was found a few times. This chain links TRBV19 with TRBJ2-7, with D unresolved. The CDR3 length is 10 residues. Germline assignment: CDR1 LNHDA and CDR2 SQIVND (reference sequence). The germline V and J ends were trimmed by 7 bases and 2 bases, with 3 bases remaining between them. The CDR3 DNA reads TGTGCCAGTACCACCTACGAGCAGTACTTC. Protein product: CASTTYEQYF.

The CDR3 loop is CASSIGGSKGSSYEQYF. CDR3 coding DNA: TGTGCCAGTAGTATTGGAGGGAGTAAGGGGAGCTCCTACGAGCAGTACTTC. The chain carries TRBV19 and TRBJ2-7; D might be TRBD2 (6 bases). The germline CDR1 and CDR2 sequences are LNHDA and SQIVND (reference sequence). The CDR3 loop spans 17 amino acids. Trimming cost V 3 bases and J 0 bases, with 18 bases left between them.

The CDR3 DNA is TGCGCCAGCAGCTTGGCACTAACTATAACCGGGGAGCTGTTTTTT. Protein: CASSLALTITGELFF. This sequence joins TRBV5-1 and TRBJ2-2; D unclear. The V and J ends lost 0 bases and 5 bases respectively, with 11 bases between them. This CDR3 spans 15 amino acids. Germline V gene sequence: CDR1 SGHRS, CDR2 YFSETQ.

The chain uses TRBV10-3 and TRBJ1-1; D remains ambiguous. Trimming removed 4 bases at V and 7 bases at J, with 13 bases between. The CDR3 consists of 13 residues. CDR1 is ENHRY, CDR2 SYGVKD, per germline. CDR3 region: CAISAPDWYEAFF. CDR3 DNA sequence: TGTGCCATCAGTGCGCCAGACTGGTATGAAGCTTTCTTT.

Turning to this clone: This could be a read error, since a much larger clone is one nucleotide away. The chain recombines TRBV28 with TRBJ1-1, with D unclear. The CDR3 has 11 residues. V was trimmed by 6 bases and J by 1 base, leaving 3 bases between them. Germline V gene lookup returns CDR1 MDHEN and CDR2 SYDVKM. CDR3 amino acids: CASRRNTEAFF. DNA for the CDR3: TGTGCCAGCAGGCGGAACACTGAAGCTTTCTTT. Together with reference TRBV28 and TRBJ1-1, the CDR3 gives the full variable domain: DVKVTQSSRYLVKRTGEKVFLECVQDMDHENMFWYRQDPGLGLRLIYFSYDVKMKEKGDIPEGYSVSREKKERFSLILESASTNQTSMYLCASRRNTEAFFGQGTRLTVV.

This sequence joins TRBV18 and TRBJ1-2; D call uncertain. Germline V gene sequence: CDR1 KGHSH, CDR2 LQKENI. The V end was cut by 4 bases, the J end by 6 bases, with 9 bases between. This CDR3 contains 12 residues. The CDR3 DNA reads as TGTGCCAGCTCACAGTACGGAGATGGCTACACCTTC. Its translation is CASSQYGDGYTF.

V usage is TRBV2 and J usage is TRBJ1-2; TRBD1 agrees at 7 bases. Germline V CDR1 and CDR2: SNHLY, FYNNEI. The length of the CDR3 is 14 residues. V lost 5 bases to trimming and J lost 2 bases; unmatched junction nucleotides: 5. The CDR3 is CASSPQGFNYGYTF. The CDR3 nucleotides are TGTGCCAGCAGTCCACAGGGGTTCAACTATGGCTACACCTTC.